One TCR beta chain is described in this entry. In the original workflow: The authors estimated nucleated cell counts from reference gene primer amplification. Sequenced by immunoSEQ multiplex PCR; TCRdb stores in-frame clones only, minus some. V and J calls and clone size are copied from that table; D and trimming were computed from the DNA. The data show roughly 53,000 clones, 84% seen once. This record comes from a study of blood T cell repertoires in COVID-19. Whole-study context: The samples span acute and convalescent COVID-19 from the United States, Italy and Spain. T cells, B-cell-depleted T cells, or PBMCs supplied cDNA or gDNA.

The germline CDR1 and CDR2 sequences are SGHDT and YYEEEE. The J segment lost 4 bases and the V segment lost 3 bases, leaving 5 bases of the junction unmatched. This CDR3 is built from 15 residues. The receptor's source is a man between 65 and 79 years old with active COVID-19. Sequenced material: peripheral blood. The J gene is TRBJ2-1, the V gene TRBV5-6; 9 nucleotides agree with TRBD2. The CDR3 sequence is CASSSASGTYNEQFF. CDR3 DNA sequence: TGTGCCAGCAGCTCCGCTAGCGGGACTTACAATGAGCAGTTCTTC.